The 30 T cell receptor beta chains listed next were all sequenced from one sample in a study of blood T cell repertoires in COVID-19. Here immunoSEQ multiplex PCR was the method, and the copy in TCRdb shows in-frame clones only, minus some. The repertoire holds just over 300,000 clones, with just under 90% as singletons. The specimen sequenced was peripheral blood. The receptors derive from a woman aged 25 to 39 with COVID-19, enrolled during active disease.

V and J are TRBV7-2 and TRBJ1-1, with 7 bases lining up with TRBD1. The ends lost 3 bases at V and 6 bases at J; junction bases unmatched: 7. The CDR3 consists of 14 residues. The V gene's germline CDR1 is SGHTA and CDR2 FQGNSA. This CDR3 reads CASSFPTGSPEAFF. CDR3 in DNA: TGTGCCAGCAGCTTCCCGACAGGGTCGCCTGAAGCTTTCTTT.

This clone occurred a few times. The chain uses TRBV5-5 and TRBJ1-4; D gene unclear. The CDR3 loop spans 14 amino acids. V gave up 1 base and J gave up 4 bases, with 8 bases separating them. Germline V lookup: CDR1 SGHKS, CDR2 YYEKEE (reference sequence). For the CDR3, the DNA is TGTGCCAGCAGCTTGACAGAAAGTAATGAAAAACTGTTTTTT. This encodes CASSLTESNEKLFF.

This clone was seen more than once but under ten times. The CDR3 spells CASSTLGLYSYNEQFF. The CDR3 DNA sequence: TGTGCCAGTAGTACGCTTGGGCTTTACAGTTACAATGAGCAGTTCTTC. The chain recombines TRBV19 with TRBJ2-1; D not resolved. Germline assignment: CDR1 LNHDA and CDR2 SQIVND (reference sequence). The V gene lost 4 bases and the J gene lost 4 bases, with 17 bases spanning the gap. This CDR3 comprises 16 residues.

V and J are TRBV11-2 and TRBJ2-7, with 7 bases aligning to TRBD2. There are 18 residues in the CDR3. The ends lost 4 bases at V and 3 bases at J; junction bases unmatched: 18. The germline gives CDR1 SGHAT, CDR2 FQNNGV. The CDR3 DNA is TGTGCCAGCAGCTGGGGCGGGGGAGAACCCCCTATTGTCTACGAGCAGTACTTC. As protein: CASSWGGGEPPIVYEQYF.

This rearrangement joins TRBV10-1 to TRBJ1-5; no firm D call. CDR1 WNHNN and CDR2 SYGVQD come from the germline V gene (reference sequence). The germline V and J ends were trimmed by 2 bases and 3 bases, with 5 bases remaining between them. The CDR3 contains 13 residues. DNA of the CDR3: TGCGCCAGCAGTGAGGGACTCAATCAGCCCCAGCATTTT. Translated, it gives CASSEGLNQPQHF.

This sequence joins TRBV28 and TRBJ1-1, with 7 bases matching TRBD1. The CDR3 consists of 15 residues. With 7 bases clipped from V and 3 bases from J, the junction kept 11 bases outside the gene matches. From germline, CDR1 is MDHEN and CDR2 SYDVKM. CDR3 in amino acids: CASTLKGAFYTEAFF. CDR3 in DNA: TGTGCCAGCACCCTCAAGGGGGCGTTTTACACTGAAGCTTTCTTT.

V is TRBV30 and J is TRBJ2-3; D unclear. Germline V lookup: CDR1 GTSNPN, CDR2 SVGIG (reference sequence). V was trimmed by 1 base and J by 0 bases, leaving 5 bases between them. This CDR3 has 13 residues. The CDR3 is CAWSGVSTDTQYF. The CDR3 DNA follows: TGTGCCTGGAGTGGCGTTAGCACAGATACGCAGTATTTT.

This clone appeared once. The V gene is TRBV25-1, the J gene TRBJ1-6, with D uncertain. The V and J ends lost 3 bases and 8 bases respectively, with 11 bases between them. The V gene's germline CDR1 is MGHDK and CDR2 SYGVNS. This CDR3 is 14 amino acids long. CDR3 in amino acids: CASSEEKLYSPLHF. The CDR3 DNA follows: TGTGCCAGCAGTGAGGAGAAGCTCTATTCACCCCTCCACTTT.

The genes are TRBV6-5 and TRBJ1-1; the D is unclear. V was cut by 4 bases and J by 4 bases, with 10 bases left in between. Per the germline V gene, CDR1 is MNHEY and CDR2 is SVGAGI. The CDR3 contains 13 residues. The CDR3 here is CASSSTPSTEAFF. The CDR3, as DNA: TGTGCCAGCAGTTCCACGCCTAGCACTGAAGCTTTCTTT.

This clone was detected only once. The chain combines TRBV20-1 with TRBJ1-1, with 7 bases fitting TRBD1. CDR1 is DFQATT, CDR2 SNEGSKA, per germline (reference sequence). The CDR3 is 11 residues long. The junction had 5 bases not matched to a gene; V was cut back by 6 bases and J by 7 bases. The chain's CDR3 is CSAPGGLEAFF. In DNA form, the CDR3 reads TGCAGTGCGCCAGGGGGACTTGAAGCTTTCTTT.

V usage is TRBV19 and J usage is TRBJ1-3; D gene unclear. This CDR3 region has 11 residues. The germline gives CDR1 LNHDA, CDR2 SQIVND (reference sequence). The V gene lost 7 bases and the J gene lost 3 bases, with 4 bases spanning the gap. CDR3 in DNA: TGTGCCAGTAATTATGGAAACACCATATATTTT. This translates into CASNYGNTIYF.

The chain has TRBV3-1 (or the pseudogene TRBV3-2) and TRBJ1-1; D gene uncertain. The germline V and J ends were trimmed by 2 bases and 4 bases, with 8 bases remaining between them. CDR3 length equals 13 residues. The V gene's germline CDR1 is LGHDT and CDR2 YNNKEL (reference sequence). In DNA form, the CDR3 reads TGTGCCAGCAGCCAACAGTCGGGCACTGAAGCTTTCTTT. Translation: CASSQQSGTEAFF.

The V gene is TRBV3-1 (or the pseudogene TRBV3-2), the J gene TRBJ2-7; 8 bases align to TRBD1. This CDR3 contains 12 residues. V shed 4 bases, J shed 9 bases, and the junction held 5 bases outside the gene matches. The V gene's germline CDR1 is LGHDT and CDR2 YNNKEL (reference sequence). The CDR3 region has the DNA TGTGCCAGCAGCCCCGGACAGGGTGGGCAGTACTTC. Protein product: CASSPGQGGQYF.

The chain is built from TRBV3-1 (or the pseudogene TRBV3-2) and TRBJ2-7, with D maybe TRBD2 (6 bases). CDR3 length equals 14 residues. V lost 3 bases and J 7 bases, leaving 16 bases between the germline ends. Germline CDR1 is LGHDT and CDR2 is YNNKEL (reference sequence). CDR3 sequence (DNA): TGTGCCAGCAGCCAGTGGGACGTCCGGGGGGAGCAGTACTTC. Its protein is CASSQWDVRGEQYF.

This rearrangement joins TRBV4-3 to TRBJ1-2; D is perhaps TRBD1 (5 bases). This CDR3 comprises 15 residues. The V and J ends lost 0 bases and 9 bases respectively, with 17 bases between them. Per the germline V gene, CDR1 is LGHNA and CDR2 is YSLEER. This CDR3 reads CASSQDRAGFGRYTF. CDR3 coding DNA: TGCGCCAGCAGCCAAGATCGGGCAGGGTTCGGTCGCTACACCTTC.

CDR3 residues: CASSFTSNTGELFF. In DNA form, the CDR3 reads TGTGCCAGCAGCTTTACATCCAACACCGGGGAGCTGTTTTTT. The chain couples TRBV5-5 to TRBJ2-2; no firm D call. This CDR3 region has 14 residues. V was clipped by 2 bases and J by 2 bases, with 7 bases between them. Germline V gene data show CDR1 as SGHKS and CDR2 as YYEKEE (reference sequence).

CDR3 protein: CASSAGLAGGETQYF. The CDR3 DNA is TGTGCCAGCAGCGCTGGACTAGCGGGGGGAGAGACCCAGTACTTC. The rearrangement uses TRBV27 and TRBJ2-5, with 14 bases fitting TRBD2. CDR1 is MNHEY, CDR2 SMNVEV, per germline (reference sequence). V shed 6 bases and J 4 bases; nucleotides not matched to a gene: 4. This CDR3 spans 15 amino acids.

V gene TRBV2 combines with J gene TRBJ1-5, with TRBD1 matching over 7 bases. The CDR3 sequence is 14 residues long. V lost 7 bases to trimming and J lost 6 bases; unmatched junction nucleotides: 9. CDR1 SNHLY and CDR2 FYNNEI come from the germline V gene. CDR3 sequence reads: CASNRQGGGQPQHF. In DNA, the CDR3 is TGTGCCAGCAATAGACAGGGAGGAGGTCAGCCCCAGCATTTT.

This clone was recorded a few times. V and J are TRBV6-5 and TRBJ2-7; D gene uncertain. The CDR3 sequence is 13 residues long. Germline V CDR1 and CDR2: MNHEY, SVGAGI. Trimming left V 6 bases short and J 2 bases short, with 11 bases between. CDR3 protein: CASRGDSTYEQYF. DNA for the CDR3: TGTGCCAGCAGGGGTGACTCTACCTACGAGCAGTACTTC.

V gene TRBV19 combines with J gene TRBJ1-5; weak D call: TRBD1 (5 bases). The V end lost 7 bases, the J end lost 5 bases, and 15 bases lay between the germline ends. CDR3 length: 14 residues. The germline CDR1 and CDR2 sequences are LNHDA and SQIVND (reference sequence). CDR3 amino acids: CASTGDSTYQPQHF. CDR3 coding DNA: TGTGCCAGTACCGGGGACTCAACATATCAGCCCCAGCATTTT.

The V call is TRBV19, the J call TRBJ1-1; D is undetermined. V lost 4 bases to trimming and J lost 1 base, with 7 bases between them. The CDR3 sequence is 13 residues long. Per germline, CDR1 LNHDA and CDR2 SQIVND (reference sequence). The CDR3 DNA is TGTGCCAGTAGTAAAGGAGGGAACACTGAAGCTTTCTTT. Protein product: CASSKGGNTEAFF.

This clone was observed once. The chain is built from TRBV9 and TRBJ2-1; a possible D gene is TRBD2 (6 bases). CDR1 is SGDLS and CDR2 is YYNGEE in the germline V gene. This CDR3 has 15 residues. The V and J ends lost 0 bases and 6 bases respectively, with 13 bases between them. CDR3 residues: CASSVGLVSSNEQFF. The CDR3 DNA sequence: TGTGCCAGCAGCGTAGGACTAGTATCTTCCAATGAGCAGTTCTTC.

The genes are TRBV4-2 and TRBJ2-2, with 8 nucleotides matching TRBD1. Germline trimming cut 6 bases from V and 5 bases from J; bases unmatched to any gene: 5. The length of the CDR3 is 14 residues. CDR1 is LGHNA, CDR2 YNFKEQ, per germline. CDR3 DNA sequence: TGTGCCAGCAGGGGACAGGATGAAACCGGGGAGCTGTTTTTT. It translates to CASRGQDETGELFF.

This clone has just one count. The rearrangement links TRBV19 to TRBJ1-6; weak D call: TRBD1 (6 bases). The CDR3 contains 15 residues. CDR1 LNHDA and CDR2 SQIVND come from the germline V gene (reference sequence). Deletions cut 3 bases from V and 7 bases from J, with 13 bases between. CDR3: CASSMPTGRNSPLHF. CDR3 coding DNA: TGTGCCAGTAGTATGCCCACAGGGCGGAATTCACCCCTCCACTTT.

This clone was seen once. V is TRBV2 and J is TRBJ1-4, with 7 positions matching TRBD1. This CDR3 comprises 15 residues. Unmatched junction bases numbered 9, after V lost 7 bases and J lost 4 bases. Germline CDR1 reads SNHLY; CDR2 reads FYNNEI. The CDR3 is CASTVDRAGNEKLFF. The DNA of the CDR3 is TGTGCCAGCACCGTAGACAGGGCCGGTAATGAAAAACTGTTTTTT.

V usage is TRBV2 and J usage is TRBJ1-2; D is undetermined. V lost 4 bases to trimming and J lost 2 bases, with 8 bases between them. This CDR3 is 13 amino acids long. The germline V gene has CDR1 SNHLY and CDR2 FYNNEI. CDR3 DNA sequence: TGTGCCAGCAGTGGTGAGGTAAACTATGGCTACACCTTC. Translated: CASSGEVNYGYTF.

This clone was observed a few times. This chain links TRBV7-3 with TRBJ2-2; 7 bases align to TRBD1. Germline V CDR1 and CDR2: SGHTA, FQGTGA. Trimming removed 3 bases from V and 2 bases from J; junction bases left unmatched: 9. The CDR3 has 17 residues. DNA for the CDR3: TGTGCCAGCAGCTTTACCGGGACAGCGCAAAACACCGGGGAGCTGTTTTTT. The encoded protein is CASSFTGTAQNTGELFF.

The V gene is TRBV5-4, the J gene TRBJ2-3; D may be TRBD1 (6 bases). Trimming removed 2 bases at V and 0 bases at J, with 7 bases between. Per the germline V gene, CDR1 is SGHNT and CDR2 is YYREEE (reference sequence). The CDR3 contains 14 residues. CDR3 amino acids: CASSFGTSTDTQYF. DNA of the CDR3: TGTGCCAGCAGCTTCGGGACAAGCACAGATACGCAGTATTTT.

J is TRBJ2-5 and V is TRBV5-4, with D possibly matching TRBD2 (7 bases). CDR1 SGHNT and CDR2 YYREEE come from the germline V gene (reference sequence). The CDR3 spans 13 residues. The V end lost 6 bases, the J end lost 5 bases, and 14 bases lay between the germline ends. CDR3 in DNA: TGTGCCAGCAAGCAAAAGGGGGGGGAGACCCAGTACTTC. Its translation: CASKQKGGETQYF.

V and J are TRBV7-2 and TRBJ2-1; 9 bases match TRBD2. Germline loops: CDR1 SGHTA, CDR2 FQGNSA. With 5 bases clipped from V and 8 bases from J, the junction kept 13 bases outside the gene matches. The CDR3 extends over 16 amino acids. CDR3 region: CASSDQTGTSMYEQFF. The CDR3 nucleotides are TGTGCCAGCAGCGATCAGACCGGGACTAGCATGTATGAGCAGTTCTTC.